This record concerns one T cell receptor beta chain sequence. Its target is not known. This sample stems from a study of shared clonotypes between healthy human individuals. Study-wide results and limits: The donor pool, a small one, limited the genetic and exposure-history diversity represented.

Using immunoSEQ multiplex PCR, the repertoire was profiled, and TCRdb retains in-frame clones only, with some absent. The sample lists about 670,000 clones; 60% to 80% were seen once. There are 11 residues in the CDR3. From germline, CDR1 is SNHLY and CDR2 FYNNEI. V lost 8 bases, J lost 7 bases, and 10 bases lay in between. The sample consisted of memory CD4+ T cells sorted from blood. This sample's subset: CD45RA-negative fraction. The receptor was isolated from a woman aged 25 to 39 in good health. The chain uses TRBV2 and TRBJ2-3; unclear D gene. For the CDR3, the DNA is TGTGCCAGCTCGAACATCAATACGCAGTATTTT. Encoded protein: CASSNINTQYF.